This T cell receptor (beta chain) was sequenced during a study of OX40 agonist ivuxolimab in advanced cancers. Across the study: The dose-escalation group included hepatocellular carcinoma, melanoma, renal cell carcinoma and head and neck cancer. Whole-study findings and limits: Low normalized clonal expansion also occurred in some nonresponding patients. By week 6 at 0.1 to 3.0 mg/kg, blood CD4+ and CD8+ T cells had expanded clonally.

The junction had 5 bases not matched to a gene; V was cut back by 0 bases and J by 7 bases. Germline V lookup: CDR1 ENHRY, CDR2 SYGVKD. The CDR3 sequence is 16 residues long. TCRdb keeps only in-frame clones here, not all; method: immunoSEQ multiplex PCR. The data contain under 85,000 clones, 85% to 90% of them singletons. Concerning this clone itself: Antigen unknown.

This receptor was taken from an adult with an advanced solid tumor such as melanoma, head and neck, liver or kidney cancer. V and J are TRBV10-3 and TRBJ1-4, with 10 bases lining up with TRBD1. This specimen consisted of CD4+ or CD8+ T cells sorted from blood, obtained in a trial of the OX40 agonist ivuxolimab. The CDR3 DNA is TGTGCCATCAGTGAGTCTGCCGGACAGGGGGGTGAAAAACTGTTTTTT. Protein sequence: CAISESAGQGGEKLFF.